This TCR beta chain was obtained from a study of T-cell memory formation after mild COVID-19. Study as a whole: The TCR clusters were mostly specific to one donor.

The table lists this clonotype with many counts. MiXCR was run by TCRdb on the 5' RACE reads, yielding one entry per CDR3 protein. The sample holds about 30,000 distinct CDR3 sequences, around 10% seen once. The germline V gene has CDR1 DFQATT and CDR2 SNEGSKA (reference sequence). The V gene end was trimmed by 0 bases and the J gene end by 4 bases; junction bases not matched to a gene: 10. The CDR3 spans 17 residues. This receptor was taken from an adult woman who had mild COVID-19 (a few samples of this study predate the infection). Cell type and time point are not known. Sequenced input: PBMCs or a T cell subset sorted from them (not recorded which). This rearrangement joins TRBV20-1 to TRBJ1-1, with 11 nucleotides matching TRBD1. The CDR3 nucleotides read TGCAGTGCTAGAGATTTCGCATCAGGGACAGGGGGCACTGAAGCTTTCTTT. It yields the protein CSARDFASGTGGTEAFF.